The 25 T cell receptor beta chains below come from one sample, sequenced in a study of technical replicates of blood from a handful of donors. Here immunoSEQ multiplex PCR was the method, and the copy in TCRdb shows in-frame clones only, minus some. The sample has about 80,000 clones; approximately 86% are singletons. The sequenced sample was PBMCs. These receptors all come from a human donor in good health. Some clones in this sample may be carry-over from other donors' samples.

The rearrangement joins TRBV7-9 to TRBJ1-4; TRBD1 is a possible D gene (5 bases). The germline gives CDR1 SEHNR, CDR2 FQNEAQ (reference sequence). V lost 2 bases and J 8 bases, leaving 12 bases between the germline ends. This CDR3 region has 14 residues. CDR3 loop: CASSLRGGGEKLFF. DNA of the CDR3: TGTGCCAGCAGCTTAAGGGGAGGCGGCGAAAAACTGTTTTTT.

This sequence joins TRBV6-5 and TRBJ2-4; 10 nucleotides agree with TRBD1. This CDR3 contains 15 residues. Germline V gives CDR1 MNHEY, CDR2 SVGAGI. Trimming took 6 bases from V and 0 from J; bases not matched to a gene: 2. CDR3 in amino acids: CASSRTGGAKNIQYF. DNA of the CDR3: TGTGCCAGCAGCCGGACAGGGGGAGCCAAAAACATTCAGTACTTC.

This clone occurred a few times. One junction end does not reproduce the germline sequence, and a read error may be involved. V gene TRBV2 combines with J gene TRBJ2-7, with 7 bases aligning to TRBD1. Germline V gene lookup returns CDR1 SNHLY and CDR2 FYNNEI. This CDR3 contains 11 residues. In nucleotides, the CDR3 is TGTGCCAGCAGTGGCGAGGGGGCACTTGTCTTC. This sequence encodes CASSGEGALVF.

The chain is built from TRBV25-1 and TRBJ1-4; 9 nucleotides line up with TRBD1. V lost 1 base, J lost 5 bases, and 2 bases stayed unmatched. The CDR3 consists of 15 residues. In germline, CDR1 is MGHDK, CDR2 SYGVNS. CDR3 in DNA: TGTGCCAGCAGTGAATTGGGACAGGGAAATGAAAAACTGTTTTTT. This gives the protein CASSELGQGNEKLFF.

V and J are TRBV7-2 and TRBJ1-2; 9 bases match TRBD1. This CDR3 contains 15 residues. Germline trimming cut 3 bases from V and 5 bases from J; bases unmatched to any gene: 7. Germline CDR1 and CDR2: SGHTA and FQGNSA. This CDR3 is CASSLTPGQGYGYTF. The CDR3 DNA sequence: TGTGCCAGCAGCTTGACACCGGGACAGGGATATGGCTACACCTTC.

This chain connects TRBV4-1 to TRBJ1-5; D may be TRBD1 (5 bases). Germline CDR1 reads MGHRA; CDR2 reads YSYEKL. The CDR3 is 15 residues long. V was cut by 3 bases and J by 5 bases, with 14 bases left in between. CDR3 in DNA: TGCGCCAGCAGCCATCAGGGCCTGTCACATCAGCCCCAGCATTTT. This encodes CASSHQGLSHQPQHF.

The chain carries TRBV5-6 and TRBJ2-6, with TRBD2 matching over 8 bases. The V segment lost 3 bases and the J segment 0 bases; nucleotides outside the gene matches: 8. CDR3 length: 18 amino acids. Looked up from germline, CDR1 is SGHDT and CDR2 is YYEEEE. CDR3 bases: TGTGCCAGCAGCTGGACCCGGGGGGGGATCTCTGGGGCCAACGTCCTGACTTTC. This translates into CASSWTRGGISGANVLTF.

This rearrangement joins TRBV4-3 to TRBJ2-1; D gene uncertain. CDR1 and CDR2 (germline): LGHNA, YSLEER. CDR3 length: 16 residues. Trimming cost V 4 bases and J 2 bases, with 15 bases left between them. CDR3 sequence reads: CASSPIADPTYNEQFF. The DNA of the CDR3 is TGCGCCAGCAGCCCTATAGCAGATCCTACCTACAATGAGCAGTTCTTC.

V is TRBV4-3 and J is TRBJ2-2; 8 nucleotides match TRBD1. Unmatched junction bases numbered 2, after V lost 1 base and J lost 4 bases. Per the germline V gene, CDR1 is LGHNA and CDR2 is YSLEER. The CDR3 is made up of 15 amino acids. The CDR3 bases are TGCGCCAGCAGCCAAGGACAGGGGTCCACCGGGGAGCTGTTTTTT. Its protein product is CASSQGQGSTGELFF.

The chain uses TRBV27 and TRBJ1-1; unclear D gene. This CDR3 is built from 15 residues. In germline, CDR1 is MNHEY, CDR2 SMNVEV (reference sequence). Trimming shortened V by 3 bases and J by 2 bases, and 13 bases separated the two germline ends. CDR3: CASSLGPRINTEAFF. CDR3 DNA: TGTGCCAGCAGTTTGGGCCCCCGGATTAACACTGAAGCTTTCTTT.

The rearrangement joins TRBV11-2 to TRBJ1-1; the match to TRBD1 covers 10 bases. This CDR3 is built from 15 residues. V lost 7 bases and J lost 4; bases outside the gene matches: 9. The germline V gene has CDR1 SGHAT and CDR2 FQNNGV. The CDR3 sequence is CASTRQGASSTEAFF. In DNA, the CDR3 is TGTGCCAGCACCCGACAGGGGGCTAGCAGCACTGAAGCTTTCTTT.

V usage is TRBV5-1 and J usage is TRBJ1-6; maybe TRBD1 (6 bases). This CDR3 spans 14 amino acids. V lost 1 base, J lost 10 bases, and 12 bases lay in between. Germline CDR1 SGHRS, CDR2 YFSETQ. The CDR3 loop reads CASSLTGPSSPLHF. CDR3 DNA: TGCGCCAGCAGCTTGACAGGGCCATCGTCACCCCTCCACTTT.

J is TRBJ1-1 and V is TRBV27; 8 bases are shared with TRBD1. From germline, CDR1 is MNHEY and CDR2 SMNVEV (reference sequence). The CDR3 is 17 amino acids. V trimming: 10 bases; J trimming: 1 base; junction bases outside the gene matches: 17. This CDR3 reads CATSQTQGAMGNTEAFF. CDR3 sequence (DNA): TGTGCCACCTCCCAAACTCAGGGGGCGATGGGGAACACTGAAGCTTTCTTT.

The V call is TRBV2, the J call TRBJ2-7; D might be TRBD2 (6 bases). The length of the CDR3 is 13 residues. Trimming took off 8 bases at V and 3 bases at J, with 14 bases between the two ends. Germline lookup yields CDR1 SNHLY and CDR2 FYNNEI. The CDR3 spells CASLGLTNYEQYF. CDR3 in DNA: TGTGCCAGCCTGGGACTGACGAACTACGAGCAGTACTTC.

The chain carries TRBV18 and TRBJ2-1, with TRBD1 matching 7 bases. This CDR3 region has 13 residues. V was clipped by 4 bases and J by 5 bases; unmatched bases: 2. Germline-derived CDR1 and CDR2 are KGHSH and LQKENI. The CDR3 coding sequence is TGTGCCAGCTCACGGGGACAGAACAATGAGCAGTTCTTC. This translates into CASSRGQNNEQFF.

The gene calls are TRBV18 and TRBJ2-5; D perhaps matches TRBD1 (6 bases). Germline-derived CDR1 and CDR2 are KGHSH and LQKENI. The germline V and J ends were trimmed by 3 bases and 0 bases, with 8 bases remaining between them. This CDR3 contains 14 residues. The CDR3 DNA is TGTGCCAGCTCACCCGGACAGTACCAAGAGACCCAGTACTTC. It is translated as CASSPGQYQETQYF.

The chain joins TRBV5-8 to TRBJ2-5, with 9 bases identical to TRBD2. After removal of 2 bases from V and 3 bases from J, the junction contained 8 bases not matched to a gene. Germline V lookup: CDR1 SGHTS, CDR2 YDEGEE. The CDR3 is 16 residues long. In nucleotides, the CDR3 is TGTGCCAGCAGCTTAGGTAGCGGGGGCCTGAAAGAGACCCAGTACTTC. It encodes CASSLGSGGLKETQYF.

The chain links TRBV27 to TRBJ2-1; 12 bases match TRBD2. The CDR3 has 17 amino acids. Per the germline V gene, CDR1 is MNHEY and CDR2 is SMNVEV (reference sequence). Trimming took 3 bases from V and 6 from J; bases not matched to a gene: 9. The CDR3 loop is CASSFIGSSGGANEQFF. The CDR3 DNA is TGTGCCAGCAGTTTCATTGGGTCTAGCGGGGGGGCCAATGAGCAGTTCTTC.

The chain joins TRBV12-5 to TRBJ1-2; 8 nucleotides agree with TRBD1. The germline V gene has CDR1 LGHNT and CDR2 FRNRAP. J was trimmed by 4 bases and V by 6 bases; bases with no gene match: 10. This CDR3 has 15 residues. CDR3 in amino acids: CASGSTPDRAYGYTF. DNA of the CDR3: TGTGCTAGTGGCTCCACGCCGGACAGGGCCTATGGCTACACCTTC. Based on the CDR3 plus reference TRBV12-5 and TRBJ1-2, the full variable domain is DARVTQTPRHKVTEMGQEVTMRCQPILGHNTVFWYRQTMMQGLELLAYFRNRAPLDDSGMPKDRFSAEMPDATLATLKIQPSEPRDSAVYFCASGSTPDRAYGYTFGSGTRLTVV.

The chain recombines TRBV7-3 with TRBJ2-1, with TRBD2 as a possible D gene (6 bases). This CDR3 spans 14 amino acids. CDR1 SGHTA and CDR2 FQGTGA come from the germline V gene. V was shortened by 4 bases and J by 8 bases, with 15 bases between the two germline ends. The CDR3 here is CASSSAGLGDEQFF. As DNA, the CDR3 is TGTGCCAGCAGCTCCGCGGGGTTAGGCGATGAGCAGTTCTTC.

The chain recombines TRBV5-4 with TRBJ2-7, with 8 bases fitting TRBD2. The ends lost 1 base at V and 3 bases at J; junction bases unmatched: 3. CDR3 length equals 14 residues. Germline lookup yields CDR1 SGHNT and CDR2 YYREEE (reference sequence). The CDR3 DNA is TGTGCCAGCAGCTTGTGGGGACTAGACTACGAGCAGTACTTC. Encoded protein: CASSLWGLDYEQYF.

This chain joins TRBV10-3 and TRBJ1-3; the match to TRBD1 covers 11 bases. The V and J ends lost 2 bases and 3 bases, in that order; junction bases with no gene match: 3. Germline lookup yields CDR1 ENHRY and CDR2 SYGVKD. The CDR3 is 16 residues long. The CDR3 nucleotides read TGTGCCATCAGTGAGCCGGGACAGGGGGATGGAAACACCATATATTTT. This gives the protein CAISEPGQGDGNTIYF.

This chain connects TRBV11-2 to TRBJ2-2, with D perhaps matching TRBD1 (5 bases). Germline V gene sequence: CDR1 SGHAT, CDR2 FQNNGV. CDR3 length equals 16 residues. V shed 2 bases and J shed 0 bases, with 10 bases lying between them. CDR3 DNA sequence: TGTGCCAGCAGCTTATATCAGGGCACGAACACCGGGGAGCTGTTTTTT. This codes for CASSLYQGTNTGELFF.

The CDR3 loop is CASSHGVRAEQYF. The CDR3 bases are TGTGCCAGCAGCCATGGAGTCAGGGCCGAGCAGTACTTC. This chain joins TRBV14 and TRBJ2-7; maybe TRBD1 (5 bases). Germline loops: CDR1 SGHDN, CDR2 FVKESK. The CDR3 contains 13 residues. V was pared by 3 bases and J by 6 bases, with 12 bases between.

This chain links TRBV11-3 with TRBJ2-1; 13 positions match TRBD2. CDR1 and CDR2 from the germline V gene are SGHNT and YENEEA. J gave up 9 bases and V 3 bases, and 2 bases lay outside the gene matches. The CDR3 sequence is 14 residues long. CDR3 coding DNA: TGTGCCAGCAGCTTGGGACTAGCGGGAAGTGAGCAGTTCTTC. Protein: CASSLGLAGSEQFF.